This entry concerns a single TCR beta chain. No antigen is known for it. Nothing much larger sits one base from this clone, and base qualities are not available. This entry is derived from a study of blood T cell repertoires in COVID-19 (dated by TCRdb to 2020 to 2022). Study-wide context: Samples covering the acute and convalescent phases of COVID-19 were provided by collaborators in the United States, Italy and Spain. The material from the prospective study consisted of cDNA or gDNA derived from T cells, B-cell-depleted T cells, or PBMCs. The dataset comprised deeply sampled blood TCRbeta repertoires from subjects exposed to, actively infected with, or recovered from COVID-19. The repertoires were released in a freely available public database meant as a resource for research on the immune response to SARS-CoV-2. Samples came from the ongoing ImmuneRACE study (first 160 participants) plus 1,254 subjects from 6 global collaborators. A de-identified subject ID, COVID-19 status, age in years and sex were almost always included in the sample metadata. Where available, HLA class I and class II types were taken from metadata supplied by the sample provider and were not determined by assay-based typing. Study-level results and caveats: Clinical and demographic metadata were provided uncurated, with the amount varying by source and participant.

Per the germline V gene (reference sequence), SGHNT is the CDR1 and YYREEE is the CDR2. The CDR3 covers 14 residues, taking in both the cysteine and the phenylalanine. Just CDR3 DNA is preserved here, 42 bases in frame from base 1. Trimmed from V: 4 bases; trimmed from J: 5 bases; junction bases lacking a gene match: 6. Collaborating institutions collected whole blood in K2EDTA tubes following their own protocols. For TCRbeta analysis, collaborator samples were shipped as frozen whole blood, as isolated PBMCs, or as DNA extracted from either sample type. TCRbeta CDR3 regions were amplified from genomic DNA using the immunoSEQ Assay, a bias-controlled multiplex PCR. The authors' pipeline ran thus. Within the assay, amplification of reference gene primers was used to estimate how many nucleated cells each sample contained. To quantify the absolute abundance of each unique TCRbeta CDR3 rearrangement, sequence reads were collapsed and filtered. For each sample, productive Simpson clonality was calculated as the square root of Simpson's diversity index over productive rearrangements. The table was pulled from immuneACCESS by TCRdb, which kept in-frame rearrangements only. Such tables lose some clones; where checked, under half of the loss comes from unresolved V genes, and the rest has no known cause. V and J calls and clone size follow that table, whereas D and trimming were derived from the DNA. This sample is represented by fewer than 55,000 clones; less than 90% of them were singletons. The ten largest clones add up to roughly 1.4% of the sample.

Sequencing used peripheral blood. Here the chain combines TRBV5-4 and TRBJ2-3, with TRBD1 identical over 8 junction bases. This clonotype was obtained from a man between 50 and 59 years old with acute or convalescent COVID-19. The DNA sequence is given as TGTGCCAGCAGCCGCAGGGGGCCTGAAGATACGCAGTATTTT. It codes for CASSRRGPEDTQYF.